The 8 T cell receptor beta chains below come from one sample, sequenced in a study of cytomegalovirus exposure and HLA in healthy donors. Both 60 Vbeta primers and 13 Jbeta primers went into the PCR. The protocol was immunoSEQ multiplex PCR, while the TCRdb copy is restricted to in-frame clones and leaves out a portion. The sample consists of 150,000 to 200,000 clones, 75% to 80% of them appearing once. Sequenced sample: PBMCs. The receptors come from a woman aged 50 to 65 in good health and CMV-seropositive.

V gene TRBV29-1 combines with J gene TRBJ2-3, with 13 bases identical to TRBD2. J gave up 5 bases and V 6 bases, and 5 bases lay outside the gene matches. Per germline, CDR1 SQVTM and CDR2 ANQGSEA. The CDR3 totals 14 residues. CDR3 region: CSVSGLAGLDTQYF. CDR3 nucleotide sequence: TGCAGCGTATCGGGACTAGCGGGGTTAGATACGCAGTATTTT.

The chain uses TRBV29-1 and TRBJ2-3; 8 positions match TRBD1. Trimming took 2 bases from V and 3 from J; bases not matched to a gene: 10. CDR3 size: 16 residues. Germline loops: CDR1 SQVTM, CDR2 ANQGSEA. In DNA, the CDR3 is TGCAGCGTTGAAATGGCAGGGGGCTCGAAAACAGATACGCAGTATTTT. Encoded protein: CSVEMAGGSKTDTQYF.

The chain employs TRBV5-8 and TRBJ2-7; 7 bases agree with TRBD2. CDR1 and CDR2 (germline): SGHTS, YDEGEE. J lost 2 bases, V lost 4 bases, and 9 bases had no gene match. This CDR3 contains 15 residues. This chain's CDR3 is CASSRSPGRAYEQYF. Written as DNA, the CDR3 is TGTGCCAGCAGCCGATCACCAGGGAGGGCCTACGAGCAGTACTTC.

This clone was counted a few times. The rearrangement uses TRBV6-1 and TRBJ2-6, with a possible D match to TRBD1 (6 bases). Between the trimmed V and J ends, which lost 3 bases and 0 bases, there was a span of 12 bases. There are 17 residues in the CDR3. In germline, CDR1 is MNHNS, CDR2 SASEGT. CDR3 sequence: CASSESLGGSGANVLTF. The CDR3 DNA is TGTGCCAGCAGTGAGTCTTTAGGGGGCTCTGGGGCCAACGTCCTGACTTTC.

This clone was picked up a small number of times. The chain has TRBV7-2 and TRBJ2-7; 9 bases line up with TRBD2. This CDR3 contains 16 residues. Germline V lookup: CDR1 SGHTA, CDR2 FQGNSA. With V trimmed by 1 base and J by 5 bases, 9 bases remained unmatched. The CDR3 is CASSLGVGGGAHEQYF. DNA of the CDR3: TGTGCCAGCAGCTTAGGCGTTGGCGGGGGGGCCCACGAGCAGTACTTC.

V usage is TRBV11-2 and J usage is TRBJ1-6; D is undetermined. Germline values: CDR1 SGHAT, CDR2 FQNNGV. Trimming pared 1 base from V and 7 bases from J, leaving 11 bases between. The CDR3 covers 15 residues. CDR3 coding DNA: TGTGCCAGCAGCTTAGGGCAGGTGACGAATTCACCCCTCCACTTT. Amino acid sequence: CASSLGQVTNSPLHF.

This clone was seen a single time. The chain combines TRBV19 with TRBJ2-7; 9 bases are shared with TRBD1. CDR1 is LNHDA and CDR2 is SQIVND in the germline V gene (reference sequence). The CDR3 extends over 15 amino acids. J was trimmed by 3 bases and V by 3 bases; bases with no gene match: 6. The CDR3 DNA reads TGTGCCAGTAGTATCGGGACAGGGATCGGCTACGAGCAGTACTTC. This encodes CASSIGTGIGYEQYF.

The genes are TRBV28 and TRBJ1-1, with D perhaps matching TRBD1 (6 bases). Trimming cost V 2 bases and J 1 base, with 14 bases left between them. The CDR3 covers 16 residues. CDR1 MDHEN and CDR2 SYDVKM come from the germline V gene. The CDR3 sequence: CASSLMLGHWNTEAFF. The CDR3 nucleotides are TGTGCCAGCAGTTTAATGTTGGGACACTGGAACACTGAAGCTTTCTTT. Based on the CDR3 plus reference TRBV28 and TRBJ1-1, the full variable domain is DVKVTQSSRYLVKRTGEKVFLECVQDMDHENMFWYRQDPGLGLRLIYFSYDVKMKEKGDIPEGYSVSREKKERFSLILESASTNQTSMYLCASSLMLGHWNTEAFFGQGTRLTVV.